These 20 T cell receptor beta chains originate from one sample sequenced in a study of human T cells and chemical hapten exposure. TCRdb used MiXCR to reprocess the RACE reads, holding one entry per CDR3 protein. Of about 130,000 distinct CDR3 sequences in the sample, 8.5% to 9.5% were seen once. Stated time point: healthy volunteer bleed at 2 weeks. From whole blood left unfractionated, total RNA was extracted. Sequenced material: whole blood. The receptors come from a male donor in good health. Some clones in this sample may be carry-over from other donors' samples.

This rearrangement joins TRBV12-5 to TRBJ1-5; 9 bases line up with TRBD1. This CDR3 is built from 17 residues. Germline V gene sequence: CDR1 LGHNT, CDR2 FRNRAP. V dropped 3 bases and J dropped 4; count of bases not matched to a gene: 10. The CDR3 DNA reads TGTGCTAGTGGTTTCATTTCCGGGACAGGGAGAAATCAGCCCCAGCATTTT. Translated: CASGFISGTGRNQPQHF. Full variable domain (outside the CDR3, taken from reference TRBV12-5 and TRBJ1-5): DARVTQTPRHKVTEMGQEVTMRCQPILGHNTVFWYRQTMMQGLELLAYFRNRAPLDDSGMPKDRFSAEMPDATLATLKIQPSEPRDSAVYFCASGFISGTGRNQPQHFGDGTRLSIL.

This clonotype appeared many times. The chain is built from TRBV7-9 and TRBJ1-2; no reliable D call. The CDR3 loop spans 13 amino acids. Germline loops: CDR1 SEHNR, CDR2 FQNEAQ (reference sequence). Trimming took 1 base from V and 9 from J, leaving 12 bases between them. As DNA, the CDR3 is TGTGCCAGCAGCTTAGGCAACACTCCTCGCTACACCTTC. Translating gives CASSLGNTPRYTF.

The J gene is TRBJ1-5, the V gene TRBV27; D is unresolved. V gave up 0 bases and J gave up 0 bases, with 6 bases separating them. This CDR3 region has 15 residues. From germline, CDR1 is MNHEY and CDR2 SMNVEV (reference sequence). For the CDR3, the DNA is TGTGCCAGCAGTTTATCGTCTTATAGCAATCAGCCCCAGCATTTT. The encoded protein is CASSLSSYSNQPQHF.

A few counts support this clonotype. The chain carries TRBV2 and TRBJ2-3, with D perhaps matching TRBD2 (6 bases). CDR1 is SNHLY and CDR2 is FYNNEI in the germline V gene. This CDR3 contains 14 residues. The V and J ends lost 8 bases and 0 bases respectively, with 12 bases between them. The CDR3 is CASPSSESTDTQYF. DNA for the CDR3: TGTGCCAGCCCCTCTAGCGAAAGCACAGATACGCAGTATTTT.

The rearrangement joins TRBV12-3 or TRBV12-4 to TRBJ1-1; D gene ambiguous. CDR3 length: 16 amino acids. The V end was cut by 2 bases, the J end by 0 bases, with 13 bases between. The CDR3 bases are TGTGCCAGCAGTTTATATGTCACTTTCATGAACACTGAAGCTTTCTTT. Translated: CASSLYVTFMNTEAFF.

The chain employs TRBV5-1 and TRBJ2-1, with 9 bases matching TRBD1. Germline V gene sequence: CDR1 SGHRS, CDR2 YFSETQ. V trimming: 4 bases; J trimming: 9 bases; junction bases outside the gene matches: 8. The CDR3 consists of 14 residues. CDR3 protein: CASSSEQGAGEQFF. CDR3 bases: TGCGCCAGCAGCAGTGAACAGGGGGCGGGTGAGCAGTTCTTC.

For the CDR3, the DNA is TGTGCCACCAGCAGCGAGTTAAGGACAAGCAATCAGCCCCAGCATTTT. Its protein product is CATSSELRTSNQPQHF. The J gene is TRBJ1-5, the V gene TRBV15, with a tentative D call TRBD1 (5 bases). V lost 3 bases to trimming and J lost 1 base, with 13 bases between them. The CDR3 has 16 residues. Germline V gene sequence: CDR1 LNHNV, CDR2 YYDKDF (reference sequence).

This CDR3 reads CAISDRPRDYEQYF. CDR3 sequence (DNA): TGTGCCATCAGTGACCGACCGAGGGACTACGAGCAGTACTTC. The rearrangement links TRBV10-3 to TRBJ2-7; weak D call: TRBD2 (5 bases). Germline V gene sequence: CDR1 ENHRY, CDR2 SYGVKD. This CDR3 contains 14 residues. Trimming cost V 3 bases and J 3 bases, with 12 bases left between them.

This clonotype was detected ten times or more. The CDR3 coding sequence is TGTGCCAGCTGCGGGAGAGATGGGTTGTGTGAGCAGTTCTTC. Its translation: CASCGRDGLCEQFF. V is TRBV2 and J is TRBJ2-1, with 7 bases identical to TRBD2. The germline gives CDR1 SNHLY, CDR2 FYNNEI. The CDR3 is made up of 14 amino acids. The V segment lost 8 bases and the J segment 9 bases; nucleotides outside the gene matches: 13.

The sample holds a few counts of this clonotype. The V gene is TRBV7-2, the J gene TRBJ2-2, with D perhaps matching TRBD2 (5 bases). Trimming took off 1 base at V and 5 bases at J, with 8 bases between the two ends. The CDR3 is made up of 14 amino acids. Germline CDR1 and CDR2: SGHTA and FQGNSA. The CDR3 is CASSLGLATGELFF. CDR3 sequence (DNA): TGTGCCAGCAGCTTAGGTCTAGCTACCGGGGAGCTGTTTTTT.

CDR3 coding DNA: TGTGCCAGCAGTTACTCGATCCCGGGGGGGCCGGAGTTCTTC. This translates into CASSYSIPGGPEFF. This chain connects TRBV6-2 or TRBV6-3 to TRBJ2-1; 8 nucleotides line up with TRBD2. The CDR3 is made up of 14 amino acids. After removal of 0 bases from V and 14 bases from J, the junction contained 9 bases not matched to a gene. Germline V lookup: CDR1 MNHEY, CDR2 SVGEGT.

The rearrangement links TRBV29-1 to TRBJ1-1; 11 bases align to TRBD1. CDR3 size: 12 residues. Germline assignment: CDR1 SQVTM and CDR2 ANQGSEA. The CDR3 DNA is TGCAGTTATCAGCGGGACAGGGGGGAGACTTTCTTT. Translation: CSYQRDRGETFF.

A few counts support this clonotype. V gene TRBV2 combines with J gene TRBJ2-3; TRBD2 matches 8 bases. Unmatched junction bases numbered 2, after V lost 9 bases and J lost 0 bases. CDR3 length equals 13 residues. Germline V lookup: CDR1 SNHLY, CDR2 FYNNEI. CDR3 in amino acids: CASSGASTDTQYF. The CDR3 DNA follows: TGTGCCAGTAGCGGGGCGAGCACAGATACGCAGTATTTT.

This clonotype was counted ten times or more. The gene calls are TRBV7-6 and TRBJ2-3; D is possibly TRBD2 (6 bases). Trimming left V 3 bases short and J 0 bases short, with 19 bases between. This CDR3 is 18 amino acids long. Germline V gives CDR1 SGHVS, CDR2 FNYEAQ. CDR3 nucleotides: TGTGCCAGCAGCTTGGGTCCAGGTGCGAGCGGGAGCACAGATACGCAGTATTTT. Its protein product is CASSLGPGASGSTDTQYF.

This clonotype was seen a handful of times. This chain connects TRBV12-3 or TRBV12-4 to TRBJ1-5; a weak D match, TRBD1 (6 bases). The CDR3 sequence is 15 residues long. V shed 3 bases and J shed 5 bases, with 14 bases lying between them. The CDR3 here is CASSLRGGGYQPQHF. In DNA form, the CDR3 reads TGTGCCAGCAGTTTGAGAGGAGGGGGATATCAGCCCCAGCATTTT.

This clonotype was observed once. V gene TRBV9 combines with J gene TRBJ1-1; TRBD1 aligns across 7 bases. Germline values: CDR1 SGDLS, CDR2 YYNGEE. The V segment lost 2 bases and the J segment 1 base; nucleotides outside the gene matches: 2. The CDR3 loop spans 14 amino acids. The CDR3 DNA reads TGTGCCAGCAGCGTCCGGGACAGGAACACTGAAGCTTTCTTT. The encoded protein is CASSVRDRNTEAFF.

V is TRBV10-3 and J is TRBJ1-1, with unresolved D. Per the germline V gene, CDR1 is ENHRY and CDR2 is SYGVKD. The CDR3 runs to 14 residues. V was cut by 2 bases and J by 1 base, with 8 bases left in between. CDR3 sequence (DNA): TGTGCCATCAGTGAGAAAGATGGGAACACTGAAGCTTTCTTT. It codes for CAISEKDGNTEAFF.

This clonotype was detected a few times. The chain links TRBV11-2 to TRBJ2-3, with D unresolved. The germline gives CDR1 SGHAT, CDR2 FQNNGV. The CDR3 runs 12 residues. Trimming took off 3 bases at V and 5 bases at J, with 6 bases between the two ends. The CDR3 region is CASSFLQDTQYF. The CDR3 coding sequence is TGTGCCAGCAGCTTTCTTCAAGATACGCAGTATTTT.

This sequence joins TRBV27 and TRBJ2-5; D may be TRBD1 (6 bases). The germline V and J ends were trimmed by 5 bases and 3 bases, with 10 bases remaining between them. Per the germline V gene, CDR1 is MNHEY and CDR2 is SMNVEV (reference sequence). CDR3 length: 13 amino acids. The CDR3 loop is CASSNEGEETQYF. The DNA of the CDR3 is TGTGCCAGCAGTAACGAGGGGGAAGAGACCCAGTACTTC.

This sequence joins TRBV14 and TRBJ1-2; TRBD1 matches 9 bases. Germline lookup yields CDR1 SGHDN and CDR2 FVKESK. V was pared by 4 bases and J by 1 base, with 4 bases of the junction left unmatched. The CDR3 is made up of 15 amino acids. The CDR3 coding sequence is TGTGCCAGCAGCCGGGCGGGACAGGGTAACTATGGCTACACCTTC. This translates into CASSRAGQGNYGYTF.